This T cell receptor (beta chain) was retrieved from a study of Graves' ophthalmopathy and Graves' hyperthyroidism. The V gene lost 5 bases and the J gene lost 1 base, with 18 bases spanning the gap. CDR1 is SGHDT and CDR2 is YYEEEE in the germline V gene. The CDR3 covers 16 residues. From RNA, the CDR3 regions of TCR beta chains were amplified and sequenced. After a first-round RT-PCR with HTBI primers, a second-round multiplex PCR was run. TCRdb itself ran the multiplex PCR reads through MiXCR, one entry per CDR3 protein. The data contain over a million distinct CDR3 sequences, about two fifths of them singletons. This clonotype came up a few times. Pregnant or lactating patients and those with other autoimmune diseases or uncontrolled infections were excluded.

This TCR was recovered from an adult man with Graves' hyperthyroidism. The sequenced material came from peripheral blood or thyroid tissue (not recorded which). The chain uses TRBV5-6 and TRBJ1-1; tentative D call: TRBD1 (5 bases). CDR3 DNA sequence: TGTGCCAGCAGTCCGGGGCGAGGGACTTGGAACACTGAAGCTTTCTTT. Protein sequence: CASSPGRGTWNTEAFF.